Presented here are 8 T cell receptor beta chains from one specimen sequenced in a study of radiation and T cells in renal cell carcinoma. Produced via immunoSEQ multiplex PCR; TCRdb's table is partial and in-frame only. The sample includes about 130,000 clones, around nine tenths of them seen just once. Time point of the sample: baseline pretreatment blood. As to treatment: 15 Gy SBRT to primary tumor, nephrectomy 4 weeks later. The sample in question was blood, obtained from a patient whose treatment included radiotherapy and nephrectomy. The receptors here all came from a woman aged 45-65 years with renal cell carcinoma.

The rearrangement joins TRBV18 to TRBJ1-6, with 9 bases that match TRBD1. Germline loops: CDR1 KGHSH, CDR2 LQKENI. CDR3 length equals 16 residues. The V and J ends lost 3 bases and 4 bases, in that order; junction bases with no gene match: 4. In DNA form, the CDR3 reads TGTGCCAGCTCACCTCCCGGGACAGGGTATAATTCACCCCTCCACTTT. Protein product: CASSPPGTGYNSPLHF.

The rearrangement uses TRBV29-1 and TRBJ1-1, with TRBD1 as a possible D gene (6 bases). CDR3 length: 13 amino acids. Germline V gives CDR1 SQVTM, CDR2 ANQGSEA. V was pared by 2 bases and J by 5 bases, with 12 bases between. This CDR3 reads CSVEWGRDTEAFF. CDR3 in DNA: TGCAGCGTTGAATGGGGGCGAGATACTGAAGCTTTCTTT. Full variable domain (rest looked up from reference TRBV29-1 and TRBJ1-1): SAVISQKPSRDICQRGTSLTIQCQVDSQVTMMFWYRQQPGQSLTLIATANQGSEATYESGFVIDKFPISRPNLTFSTLTVSNMSPEDSSIYLCSVEWGRDTEAFFGQGTRLTVV.

V and J are TRBV15 and TRBJ2-3; possible D gene TRBD2, 6 bases. CDR1 LNHNV and CDR2 YYDKDF come from the germline V gene (reference sequence). CDR3 length: 14 amino acids. Between the trimmed V and J ends, which lost 5 bases and 4 bases, there was a span of 13 bases. This CDR3 is CATSGGGRADTQYF. The CDR3 region has the DNA TGTGCCACCAGCGGCGGAGGGCGGGCAGATACGCAGTATTTT.

The gene calls are TRBV9 and TRBJ1-3, with D tentatively TRBD1 (5 bases). The CDR3 sequence is 19 residues long. Trimming stripped 4 bases from V and 0 bases from J, with 23 bases between. Germline V gives CDR1 SGDLS, CDR2 YYNGEE. The CDR3 region is CASSSPPGKGLSSGNTIYF. DNA of the CDR3: TGTGCCAGCAGCTCCCCCCCTGGAAAGGGACTATCCTCTGGAAACACCATATATTTT.

This chain links TRBV10-1 with TRBJ2-3; unclear D gene. The CDR3 totals 12 residues. V dropped 5 bases and J dropped 3 bases, with 6 bases sitting between them. Germline lookup yields CDR1 WNHNN and CDR2 SYGVQD (reference sequence). CDR3 nucleotides: TGCGCCAGCAGTCCTGGGACAGATACGCAGTATTTT. Translated, it gives CASSPGTDTQYF.

This chain connects TRBV18 to TRBJ1-1; possible D gene TRBD1, 5 bases. The CDR3 has 16 residues. V lost 3 bases and J 4 bases, leaving 18 bases between the germline ends. Germline assignment: CDR1 KGHSH and CDR2 LQKENI. The chain's CDR3 is CASSPIFGAGITEAFF. CDR3 bases: TGTGCCAGCTCACCCATTTTCGGGGCAGGGATCACTGAAGCTTTCTTT. The variable domain in full, completed from reference TRBV18 and TRBJ1-1, reads NAGVMQNPRHLVRRRGQEARLRCSPMKGHSHVYWYRQLPEEGLKFMVYLQKENIIDESGMPKERFSAEFPKEGPSILRIQQVVRGDSAAYFCASSPIFGAGITEAFFGQGTRLTVV.

The V call is TRBV7-3, the J call TRBJ1-1; unclear D gene. CDR3 length: 13 residues. V dropped 5 bases and J dropped 0 bases, with 7 bases sitting between them. Germline assignment: CDR1 SGHTA and CDR2 FQGTGA. Here the CDR3 reads CASSRDMNTEAFF. DNA of the CDR3: TGTGCCAGCAGCAGGGATATGAACACTGAAGCTTTCTTT.

The V gene is TRBV5-1, the J gene TRBJ2-6, with D tentatively TRBD2 (6 bases). The CDR3 has 15 residues. The V end was cut by 4 bases, the J end by 0 bases, with 8 bases between. CDR1 SGHRS and CDR2 YFSETQ come from the germline V gene. The CDR3 protein is CASSPGVSGANVLTF. The CDR3 DNA follows: TGCGCCAGCAGCCCGGGGGTCTCTGGGGCCAACGTCCTGACTTTC.